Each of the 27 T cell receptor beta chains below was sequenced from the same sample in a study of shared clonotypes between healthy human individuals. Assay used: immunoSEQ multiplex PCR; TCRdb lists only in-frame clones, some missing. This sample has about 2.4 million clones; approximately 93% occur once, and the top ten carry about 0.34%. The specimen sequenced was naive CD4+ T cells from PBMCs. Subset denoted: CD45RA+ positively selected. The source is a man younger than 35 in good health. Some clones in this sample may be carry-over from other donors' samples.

The CDR3 is CASSTTSYNEQFF. The DNA of the CDR3 is TGTGCCAGCAGCACCACGAGTTACAATGAGCAGTTCTTC. The chain couples TRBV28 to TRBJ2-1; D unresolved. Per the germline V gene, CDR1 is MDHEN and CDR2 is SYDVKM. Trimming took off 6 bases at V and 4 bases at J, with 10 bases between the two ends. The CDR3 is made up of 13 amino acids.

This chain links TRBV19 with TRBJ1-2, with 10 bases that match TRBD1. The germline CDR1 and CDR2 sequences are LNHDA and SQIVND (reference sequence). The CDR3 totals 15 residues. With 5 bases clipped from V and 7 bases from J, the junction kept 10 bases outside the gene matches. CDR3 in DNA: TGTGCCAGTAGTCCCCCGGGACAGGGGTTTGCTGGCTACACCTTC. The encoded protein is CASSPPGQGFAGYTF.

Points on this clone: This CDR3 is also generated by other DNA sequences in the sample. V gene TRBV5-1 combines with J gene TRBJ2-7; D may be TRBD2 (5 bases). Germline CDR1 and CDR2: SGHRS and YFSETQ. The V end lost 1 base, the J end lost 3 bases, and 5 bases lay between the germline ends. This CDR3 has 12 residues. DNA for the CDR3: TGCGCCAGCAGCTTGCGGGGCTACGAGCAGTACTTC. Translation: CASSLRGYEQYF. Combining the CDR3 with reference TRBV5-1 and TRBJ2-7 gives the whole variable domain KAGVTQTPRYLIKTRGQQVTLSCSPISGHRSVSWYQQTPGQGLQFLFEYFSETQRNKGNFPGRFSGRQFSNSRSEMNVSTLELGDSALYLCASSLRGYEQYFGPGTRLTVT.

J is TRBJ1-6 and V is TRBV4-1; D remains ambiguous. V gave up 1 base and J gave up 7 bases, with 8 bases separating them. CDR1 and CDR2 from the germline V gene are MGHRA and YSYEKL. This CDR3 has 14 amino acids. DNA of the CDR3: TGCGCCAGCAGCCAAGTTATAGTGAATTCACCCCTCCACTTT. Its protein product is CASSQVIVNSPLHF.

This CDR3 reads CASSVGPTGETQYF. CDR3 in DNA: TGTGCCAGCAGCGTAGGGCCTACCGGGGAGACCCAGTACTTC. V is TRBV9 and J is TRBJ2-5; D uncertain. Looked up from germline, CDR1 is SGDLS and CDR2 is YYNGEE. Trimming shortened V by 0 bases and J by 5 bases, and 11 bases separated the two germline ends. This CDR3 spans 14 amino acids. Combining the CDR3 with reference TRBV9 and TRBJ2-5 gives the whole variable domain DSGVTQTPKHLITATGQRVTLRCSPRSGDLSVYWYQQSLDQGLQFLIQYYNGEERAKGNILERFSAQQFPDLHSELNLSSLELGDSALYFCASSVGPTGETQYFGPGTRLLVL.

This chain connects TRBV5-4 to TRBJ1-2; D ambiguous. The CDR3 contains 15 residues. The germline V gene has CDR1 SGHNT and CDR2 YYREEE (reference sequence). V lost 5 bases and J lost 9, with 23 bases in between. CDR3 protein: CASRPQEVPERSYTF. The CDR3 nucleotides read TGTGCCAGCAGACCCCAGGAGGTGCCCGAGCGGAGCTACACCTTC.

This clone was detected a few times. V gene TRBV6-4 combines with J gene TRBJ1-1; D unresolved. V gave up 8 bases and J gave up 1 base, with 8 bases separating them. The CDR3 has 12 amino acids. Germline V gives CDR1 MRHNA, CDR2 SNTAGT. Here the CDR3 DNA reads TGTGCCAGCGACTGGAGGAACACTGAAGCTTTCTTT. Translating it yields CASDWRNTEAFF.

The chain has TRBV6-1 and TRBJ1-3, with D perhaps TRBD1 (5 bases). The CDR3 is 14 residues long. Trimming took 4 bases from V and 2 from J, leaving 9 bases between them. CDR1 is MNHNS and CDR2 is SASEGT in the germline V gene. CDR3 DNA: TGTGCCAGCAGTGCCACAGGAGCTGGAAACACCATATATTTT. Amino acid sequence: CASSATGAGNTIYF.

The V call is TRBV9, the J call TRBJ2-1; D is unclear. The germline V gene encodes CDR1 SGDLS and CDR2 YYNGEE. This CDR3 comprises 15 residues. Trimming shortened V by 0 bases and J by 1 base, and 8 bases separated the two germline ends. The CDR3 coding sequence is TGTGCCAGCAGCGTAGATCCAGAATCCTACAATGAGCAGTTCTTC. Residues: CASSVDPESYNEQFF. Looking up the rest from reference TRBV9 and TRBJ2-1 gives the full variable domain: DSGVTQTPKHLITATGQRVTLRCSPRSGDLSVYWYQQSLDQGLQFLIQYYNGEERAKGNILERFSAQQFPDLHSELNLSSLELGDSALYFCASSVDPESYNEQFFGPGTRLTVL.

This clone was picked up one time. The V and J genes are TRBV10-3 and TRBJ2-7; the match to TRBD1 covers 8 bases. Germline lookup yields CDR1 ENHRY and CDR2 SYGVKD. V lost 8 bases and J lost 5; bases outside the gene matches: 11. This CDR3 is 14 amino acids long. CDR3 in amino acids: CAIGGQGKEDEQYF. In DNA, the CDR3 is TGTGCCATCGGAGGACAGGGTAAAGAAGACGAGCAGTACTTC.

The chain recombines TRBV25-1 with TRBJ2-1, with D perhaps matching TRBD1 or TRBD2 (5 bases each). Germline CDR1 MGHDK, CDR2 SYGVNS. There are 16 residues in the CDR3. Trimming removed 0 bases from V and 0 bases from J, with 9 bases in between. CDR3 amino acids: CASSEYGAASYNEQFF. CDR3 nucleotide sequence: TGTGCCAGCAGTGAATACGGGGCAGCCTCCTACAATGAGCAGTTCTTC.

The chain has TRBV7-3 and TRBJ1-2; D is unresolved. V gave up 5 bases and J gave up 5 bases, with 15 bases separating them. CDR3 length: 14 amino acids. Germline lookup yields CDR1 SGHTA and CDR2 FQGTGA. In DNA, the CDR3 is TGTGCCAGCAGCCCATCCCGTTCGGGGTATGGCTACACCTTC. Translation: CASSPSRSGYGYTF.

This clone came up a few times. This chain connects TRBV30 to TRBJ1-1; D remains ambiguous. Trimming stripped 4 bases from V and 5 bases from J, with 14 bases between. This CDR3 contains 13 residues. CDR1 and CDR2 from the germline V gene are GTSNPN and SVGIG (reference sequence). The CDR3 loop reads CAWMRASGTEAFF. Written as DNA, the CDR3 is TGTGCCTGGATGCGGGCTTCGGGGACTGAAGCTTTCTTT. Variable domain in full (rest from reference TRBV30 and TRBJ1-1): SQTIHQWPATLVQPVGSPLSLECTVEGTSNPNLYWYRQAAGRGLQLLFYSVGIGQISSEVPQNLSASRPQDRQFILSSKKLLLSDSGFYLCAWMRASGTEAFFGQGTRLTVV.

The CDR3 protein is CASSPLGGASEQYF. CDR3 sequence (DNA): TGTGCCAGCAGCCCTTTGGGGGGGGCCAGCGAGCAGTACTTC. The chain recombines TRBV14 with TRBJ2-7; D possibly corresponds to TRBD2 (7 bases). V was shortened by 4 bases and J by 6 bases, with 16 bases between the two germline ends. The germline V gene has CDR1 SGHDN and CDR2 FVKESK. The CDR3 contains 14 residues.

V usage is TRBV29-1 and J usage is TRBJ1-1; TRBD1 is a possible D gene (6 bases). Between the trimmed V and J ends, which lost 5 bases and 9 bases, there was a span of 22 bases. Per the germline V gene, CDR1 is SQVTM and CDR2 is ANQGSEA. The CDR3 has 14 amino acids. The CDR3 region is CSVPPRGAVGKAFF. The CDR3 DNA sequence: TGCAGCGTTCCCCCGAGGGGGGCGGTGGGGAAAGCTTTCTTT.

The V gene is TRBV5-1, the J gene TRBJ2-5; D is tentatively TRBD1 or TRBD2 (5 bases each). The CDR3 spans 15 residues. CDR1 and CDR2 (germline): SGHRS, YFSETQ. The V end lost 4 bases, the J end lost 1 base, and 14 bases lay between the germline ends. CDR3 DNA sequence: TGCGCCAGCAGCATCGGGGCTCAGTTCCAAGAGACCCAGTACTTC. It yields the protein CASSIGAQFQETQYF.

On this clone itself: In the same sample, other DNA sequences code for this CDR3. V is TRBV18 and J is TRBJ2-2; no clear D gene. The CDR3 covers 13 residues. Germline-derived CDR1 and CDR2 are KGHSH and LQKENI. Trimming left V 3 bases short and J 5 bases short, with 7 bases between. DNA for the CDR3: TGTGCCAGCTCACCCCGAGAGACCGGGGAGCTGTTTTTT. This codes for CASSPRETGELFF.

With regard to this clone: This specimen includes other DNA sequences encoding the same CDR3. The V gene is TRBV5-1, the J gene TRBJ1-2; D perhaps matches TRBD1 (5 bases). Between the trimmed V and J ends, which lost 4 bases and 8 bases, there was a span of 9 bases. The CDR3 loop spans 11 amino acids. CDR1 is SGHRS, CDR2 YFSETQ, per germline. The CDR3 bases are TGCGCCAGCAGCGCGGAGGGGGGCTACACCTTC. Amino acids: CASSAEGGYTF.

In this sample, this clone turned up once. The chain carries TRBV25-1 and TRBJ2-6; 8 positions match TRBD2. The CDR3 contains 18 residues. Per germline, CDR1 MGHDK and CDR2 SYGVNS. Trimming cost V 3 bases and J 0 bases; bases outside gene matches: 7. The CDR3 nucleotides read TGTGCCAGCAGTGACTCCCGGGGGGGATACTCTGGGGCCAACGTCCTGACTTTC. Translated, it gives CASSDSRGGYSGANVLTF.

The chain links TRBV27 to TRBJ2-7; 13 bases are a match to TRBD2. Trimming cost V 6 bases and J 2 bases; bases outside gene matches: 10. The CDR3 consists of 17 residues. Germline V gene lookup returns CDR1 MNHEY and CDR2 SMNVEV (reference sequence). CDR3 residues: CASSSGGLAGRTYEQYF. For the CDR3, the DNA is TGTGCCAGCAGCTCTGGGGGACTAGCGGGACGTACCTACGAGCAGTACTTC.

The CDR3 sequence is CASSRVPTNYGYTF. The CDR3 DNA follows: TGTGCCAGTAGTCGGGTACCCACTAACTATGGCTACACCTTC. The rearrangement uses TRBV19 and TRBJ1-2; D is ambiguous. Trimming stripped 5 bases from V and 0 bases from J, with 10 bases between. CDR3 size: 14 residues. The germline CDR1 and CDR2 sequences are LNHDA and SQIVND (reference sequence).

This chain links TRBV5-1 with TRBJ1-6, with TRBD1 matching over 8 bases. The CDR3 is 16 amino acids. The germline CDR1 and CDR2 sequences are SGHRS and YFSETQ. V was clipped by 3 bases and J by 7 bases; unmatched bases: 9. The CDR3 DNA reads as TGCGCCAGCAGCTCCCAGGGGGCATCCGTGAATTCACCCCTCCACTTT. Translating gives CASSSQGASVNSPLHF.

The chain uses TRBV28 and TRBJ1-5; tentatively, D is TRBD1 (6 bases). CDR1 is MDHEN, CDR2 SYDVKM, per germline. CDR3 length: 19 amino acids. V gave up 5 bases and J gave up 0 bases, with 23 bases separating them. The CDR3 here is CASSPKDRTEPHSNQPQHF. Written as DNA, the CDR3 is TGTGCCAGCAGTCCAAAGGACAGAACCGAACCTCATAGCAATCAGCCCCAGCATTTT.

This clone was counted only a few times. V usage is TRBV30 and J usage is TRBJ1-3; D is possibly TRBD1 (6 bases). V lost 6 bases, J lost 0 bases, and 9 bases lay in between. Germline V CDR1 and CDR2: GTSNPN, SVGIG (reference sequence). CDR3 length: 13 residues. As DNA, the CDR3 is TGTGCCTGTGGACAGTTCTCTGGAAACACCATATATTTT. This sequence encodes CACGQFSGNTIYF. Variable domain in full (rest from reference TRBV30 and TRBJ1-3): SQTIHQWPATLVQPVGSPLSLECTVEGTSNPNLYWYRQAAGRGLQLLFYSVGIGQISSEVPQNLSASRPQDRQFILSSKKLLLSDSGFYLCACGQFSGNTIYFGEGSWLTVV.

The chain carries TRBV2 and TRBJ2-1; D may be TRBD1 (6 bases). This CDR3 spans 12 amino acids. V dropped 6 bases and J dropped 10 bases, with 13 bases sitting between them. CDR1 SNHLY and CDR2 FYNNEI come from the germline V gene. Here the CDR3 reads CASRTTGWEQFF. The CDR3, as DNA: TGTGCCAGCAGGACTACAGGGTGGGAGCAGTTCTTC.

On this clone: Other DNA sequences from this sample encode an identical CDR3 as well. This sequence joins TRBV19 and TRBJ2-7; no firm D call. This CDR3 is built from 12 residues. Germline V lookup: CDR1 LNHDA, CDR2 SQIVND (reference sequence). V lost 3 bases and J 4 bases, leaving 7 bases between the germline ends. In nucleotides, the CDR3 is TGTGCCAGTAGTATTCCCGGGTACGAGCAGTACTTC. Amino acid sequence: CASSIPGYEQYF.

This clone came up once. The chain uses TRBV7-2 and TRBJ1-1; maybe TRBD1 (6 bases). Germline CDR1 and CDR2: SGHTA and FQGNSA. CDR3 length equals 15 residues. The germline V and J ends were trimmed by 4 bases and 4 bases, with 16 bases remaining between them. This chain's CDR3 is CASSYQGSGVTEAFF. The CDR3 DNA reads TGTGCCAGCAGCTACCAGGGGAGTGGAGTCACTGAAGCTTTCTTT.